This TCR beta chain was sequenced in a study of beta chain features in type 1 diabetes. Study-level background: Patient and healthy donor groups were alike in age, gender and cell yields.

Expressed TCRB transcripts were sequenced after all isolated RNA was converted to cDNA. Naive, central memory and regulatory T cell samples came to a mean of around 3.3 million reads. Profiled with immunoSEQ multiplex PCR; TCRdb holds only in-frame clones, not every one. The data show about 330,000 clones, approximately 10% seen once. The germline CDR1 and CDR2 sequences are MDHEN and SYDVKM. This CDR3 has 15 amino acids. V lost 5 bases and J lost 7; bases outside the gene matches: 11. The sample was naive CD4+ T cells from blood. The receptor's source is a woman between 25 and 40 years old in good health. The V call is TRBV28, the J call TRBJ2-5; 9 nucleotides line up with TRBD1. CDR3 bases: TGTGCCAGCAGTATCGCCTCGGACAGGGGTGGGACCCAGTACTTC. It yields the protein CASSIASDRGGTQYF.